This TCR beta chain appears in the sequencing data of a study of beta chain features in type 1 diabetes (dated 2018 in TCRdb). Notes on the research overall: No differences in mean age, gender distribution, total cell number or subset yield were found between patients and healthy donors. A total of 85 million to 140 million sorted cells were examined across all samples, and the number of cells per subset was strongly correlated with RNA yield. The study compared TCRB repertoires of sorted circulating CD4+ T cell subsets between recently diagnosed type 1 diabetes patients and matched healthy donors. Naive and central memory subsets were obtained from all 30 or so donors, but regulatory and stem cell-like memory subsets were isolated from only 8 patients and roughly eight healthy donors.

The entire amount of isolated RNA was reverse transcribed using the High Capacity cDNA Reverse Transcription Kit, so the sequenced TCRB transcripts were expressed ones. Deep immunoSEQ sequencing was applied to naive, central memory and regulatory T cell samples, giving an average of approximately 3.8 million total reads per sample. Sorted cells were lysed in RLT buffer, and RNA was extracted using DNase-treated RNeasy Micro or Mini kits according to cell number. Each cell subset was processed on its own to prevent cross-contamination, while patient and healthy donor samples were processed together. The immunoSEQ multiplex PCR was used to amplify TCRB sequences from cDNA, yielding 87-bp fragments that span the CDR3 region. Sequencing of the amplicons was done on the Illumina HiSeq platform. For the original study's pipeline: PCR bias was corrected computationally using synthetic template baselines, and reads within Hamming distance 2 were collapsed, with unmergeable singletons discarded. Reads were aligned against IMGT so that V, D and J genes, CDR3 length and insertions or deletions at six rearrangement sites could be assigned. Clonotype counts were normalized to sorted cell number within each subset before computing true diversity and Gini coefficients with the tcR R package. The overlap coefficient, calculated on TCRB nucleotide sequences, was used to measure repertoire sharing. Out-of-frame TCRB sequences from naive cells were analyzed as a proxy for the pre-selection repertoire. As stored in TCRdb, this immuneACCESS dataset retains in-frame rearrangements with V and J assigned. A fraction of the clones does not appear; measured against another copy, unresolved V genes explain less than half of the discrepancy, and the remainder lacks a known reason. That table supplies the V and J calls and clone size; D and trimming were determined from the DNA. The table for this sample lists roughly 610,000 clones; about 14% of them were counted only once. The top ten clonotypes cover approximately 0.093% of the sample.

Paper-wide results and their limitations: Naive, central memory and regulatory TCRB repertoires appeared to be more similar among patients than among healthy donors. A moderate but significant shortening of TCRB CDR3 length was observed in type 1 diabetes patients in all four CD4+ subsets. Patients with type 1 diabetes made fewer insertions and deleted more nucleotides at VDJ recombination sites, implying thymic rearrangement abnormalities. PCR may preferentially amplify shorter templates, but because patient and control samples were amplified and corrected together, any resulting skew would affect both groups equally. Sequencing cDNA rather than genomic DNA could over-represent highly expressing activated cells, although activation and CD3 levels did not differ between groups. Because the HLA sub-analyses included only small numbers of individuals, any influence of HLA type on TCRB rearrangement was left unresolved.

From a lookup of the germline V gene, CDR1 and CDR2 are SGHRS and YFSETQ. The CDR3 numbers 15 residues from cysteine through phenylalanine. The DNA shown is the 45-base CDR3, in frame from base 1. Here V drops 2 bases and J drops 1 base, and the junction holds 4 bases not matched to any gene. Each donor gave one peripheral blood draw, averaging about 100 mL, which was collected into heparinised tubes. A BD FACSAria II and a panel including CD45RO, CCR7, CD25, CD127, CD95 and CD27 were used to sort naive, central memory, regulatory and stem cell-like memory CD4+ T cells. All sorted populations exceeded 98% purity. Right away, PBMCs were isolated by Lymphoprep density gradient centrifugation and were stained directly, with no culture step. So that batch effects would be minimized, each experiment stained and sorted samples in pairs, pairing one healthy donor with one patient. Regarding this clone: It has no known antigen specificity. Base-call qualities are not available, and no considerably larger clone is one nucleotide away.

Here the chain combines TRBV5-1 and TRBJ1-1; TRBD1 agrees with 8 junctional bases. The source material was naive CD4+ T cells from blood. The sample's cell subset or site, from its label and the paper: true naive CD4+ T cells. The TCR comes from a man between 18 and 29 years old in good health. The nucleotides are TGCGCCAGCAGCTTCTCCGGGACAGGGAACACTGAAGCTTTCTTT. This gives the protein CASSFSGTGNTEAFF. Outside the CDR3, residues come from the reference TRBV5-1 and TRBJ1-1 proteins, so the full variable domain is: KAGVTQTPRYLIKTRGQQVTLSCSPISGHRSVSWYQQTPGQGLQFLFEYFSETQRNKGNFPGRFSGRQFSNSRSEMNVSTLELGDSALYLCASSFSGTGNTEAFFGQGTRLTVV.